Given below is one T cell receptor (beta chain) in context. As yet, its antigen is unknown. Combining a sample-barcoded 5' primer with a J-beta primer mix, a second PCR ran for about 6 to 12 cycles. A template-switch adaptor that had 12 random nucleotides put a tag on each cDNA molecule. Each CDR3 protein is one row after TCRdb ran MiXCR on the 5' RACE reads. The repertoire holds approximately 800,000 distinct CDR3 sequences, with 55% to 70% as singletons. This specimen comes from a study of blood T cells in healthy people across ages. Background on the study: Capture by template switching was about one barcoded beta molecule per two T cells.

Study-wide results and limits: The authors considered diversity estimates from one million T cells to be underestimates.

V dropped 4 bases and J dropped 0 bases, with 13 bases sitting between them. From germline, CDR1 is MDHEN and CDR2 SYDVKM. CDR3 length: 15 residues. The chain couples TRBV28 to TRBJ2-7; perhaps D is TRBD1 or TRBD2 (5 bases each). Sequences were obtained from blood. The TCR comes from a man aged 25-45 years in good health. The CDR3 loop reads CASSSSGAASYEQYF. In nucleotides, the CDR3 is TGTGCCAGCAGTTCGTCCGGGGCCGCCTCCTACGAGCAGTACTTC.